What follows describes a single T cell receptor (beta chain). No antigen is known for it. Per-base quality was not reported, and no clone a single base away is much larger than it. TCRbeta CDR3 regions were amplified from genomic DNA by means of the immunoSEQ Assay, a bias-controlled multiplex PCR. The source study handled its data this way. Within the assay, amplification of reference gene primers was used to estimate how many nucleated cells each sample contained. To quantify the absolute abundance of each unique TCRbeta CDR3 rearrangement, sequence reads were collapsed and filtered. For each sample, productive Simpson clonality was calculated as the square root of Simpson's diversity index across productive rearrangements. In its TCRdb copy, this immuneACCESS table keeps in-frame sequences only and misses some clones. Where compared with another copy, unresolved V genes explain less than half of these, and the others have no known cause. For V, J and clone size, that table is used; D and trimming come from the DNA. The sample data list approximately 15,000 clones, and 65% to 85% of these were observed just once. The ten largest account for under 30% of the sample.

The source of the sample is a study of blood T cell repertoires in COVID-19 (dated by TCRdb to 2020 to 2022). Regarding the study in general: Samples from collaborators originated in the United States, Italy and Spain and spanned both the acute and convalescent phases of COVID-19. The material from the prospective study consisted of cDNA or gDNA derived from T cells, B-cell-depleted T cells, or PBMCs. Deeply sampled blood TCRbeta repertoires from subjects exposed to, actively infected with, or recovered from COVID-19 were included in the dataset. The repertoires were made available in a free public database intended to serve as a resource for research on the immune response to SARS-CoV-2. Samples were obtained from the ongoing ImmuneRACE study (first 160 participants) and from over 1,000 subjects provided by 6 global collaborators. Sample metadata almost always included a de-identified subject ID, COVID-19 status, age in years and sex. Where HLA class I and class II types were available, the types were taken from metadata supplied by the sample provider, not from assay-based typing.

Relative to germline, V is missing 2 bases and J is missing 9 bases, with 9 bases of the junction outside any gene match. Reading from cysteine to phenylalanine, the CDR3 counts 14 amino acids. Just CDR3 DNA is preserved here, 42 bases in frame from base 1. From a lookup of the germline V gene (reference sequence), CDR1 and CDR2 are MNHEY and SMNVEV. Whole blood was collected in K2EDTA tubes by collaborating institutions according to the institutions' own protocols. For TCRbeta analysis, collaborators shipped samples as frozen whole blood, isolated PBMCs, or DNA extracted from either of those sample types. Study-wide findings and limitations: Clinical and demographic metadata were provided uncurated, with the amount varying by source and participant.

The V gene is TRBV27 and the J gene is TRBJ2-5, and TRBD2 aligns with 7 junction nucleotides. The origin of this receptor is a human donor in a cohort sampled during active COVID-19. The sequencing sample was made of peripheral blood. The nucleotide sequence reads TGTGCCAGCAGTTTAGGGACTACTCAGGACCCCCAGTACTTC. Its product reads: CASSLGTTQDPQYF.